A single sample is the source of the 4 T cell receptor beta chains below, sequenced in a study of prognosis after radiotherapy for stage I lung cancer. Two-round multiplex PCR, the amplification method, yielded TCR beta CDR3 from genomic DNA. During first-round PCR, primers specific to each TRBV and TRBJ gene were used. TCRdb analysed the multiplex PCR reads with MiXCR anew, one entry per CDR3 protein. The table shows about 14,000 distinct CDR3 sequences, with 55% to 70% occurring only once. The input for sequencing was PBMCs, taken before or after stereotactic body radiation therapy (not recorded which). The source is a donor over 45 with non-small cell lung cancer.

This clonotype was picked up many times. A much bigger clone sits one base away, suggesting this may be a read error. The chain couples TRBV12-3 or TRBV12-4 to TRBJ2-7; D remains ambiguous. The CDR3 is 13 amino acids. DNA of the CDR3: TGTGCCGGCAGTCCCGGATCTGCCTACGAGCAGTACTTC. It is translated as CAGSPGSAYEQYF.

A note on this clonotype: A read error likely explains this, since a far larger clone differs by one base. The V gene is TRBV11-2, the J gene TRBJ2-1; 8 nucleotides align to TRBD2. Germline CDR1 is SGHAT and CDR2 is FQNNGV. This CDR3 has 14 residues. DNA of the CDR3: TGTGCCAGCACCTTCGGGGGGGGGGTGAATGATCAGTTCTTC. Amino acid sequence: CASTFGGGVNDQFF. Complete variable domain (other parts from reference TRBV11-2 and TRBJ2-1): EAGVAQSPRYKIIEKRQSVAFWCNPISGHATLYWYQQILGQGPKLLIQFQNNGVVDDSQLPKDRFSAERLKGVDSTLKIQPAKLEDSAVYLCASTFGGGVNDQFFGPGTRLTVL.

The V call is TRBV5-1, the J call TRBJ2-7; no firm D call. V was clipped by 2 bases and J by 2 bases, with 14 bases between them. CDR3 length: 15 amino acids. From germline, CDR1 is SGHRS and CDR2 YFSETQ. The DNA for the CDR3 is TGCGCCAGCAGCTTTCTGGTTTCGTCGGCCTACGAGCAGTACTTC. This translates into CASSFLVSSAYEQYF.

A word on this clonotype: A far more abundant clone sits one base away, making this likely a read error. V is TRBV5-1 and J is TRBJ2-5; no firm D call. The DNA matches TRBJ2-1 better at its end, which makes the J call doubtful. This CDR3 region has 15 residues. Per germline, CDR1 SGHRS and CDR2 YFSETQ. CDR3 DNA sequence: TGCGCCAGCAGCTTGACGGTCAACCCTCTGGATGAGCAGTTCTTC. Protein sequence: CASSLTVNPLDEQFF.